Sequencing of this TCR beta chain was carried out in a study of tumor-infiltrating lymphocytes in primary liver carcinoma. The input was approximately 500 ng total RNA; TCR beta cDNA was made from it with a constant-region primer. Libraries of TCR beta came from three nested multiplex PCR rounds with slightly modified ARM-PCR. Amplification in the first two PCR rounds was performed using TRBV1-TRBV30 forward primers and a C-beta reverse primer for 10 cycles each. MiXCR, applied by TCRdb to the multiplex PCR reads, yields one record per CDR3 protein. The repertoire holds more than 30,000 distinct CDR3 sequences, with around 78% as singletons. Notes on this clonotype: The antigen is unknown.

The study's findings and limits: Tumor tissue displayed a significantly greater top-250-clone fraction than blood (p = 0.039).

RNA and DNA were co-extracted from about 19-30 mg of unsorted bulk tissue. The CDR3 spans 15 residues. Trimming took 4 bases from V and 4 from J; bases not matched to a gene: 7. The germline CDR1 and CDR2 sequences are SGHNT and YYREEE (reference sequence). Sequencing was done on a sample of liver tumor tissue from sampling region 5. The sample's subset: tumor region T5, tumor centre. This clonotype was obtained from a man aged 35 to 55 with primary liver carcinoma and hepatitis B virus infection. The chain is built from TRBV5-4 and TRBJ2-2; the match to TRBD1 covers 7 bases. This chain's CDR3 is CASSRQGRITGELFF. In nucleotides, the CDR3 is TGTGCCAGCAGCAGACAGGGCAGGATCACCGGGGAGCTGTTTTTT.